This record concerns one TCR beta chain sequence. At one boundary the junction diverges from the germline segment, which might be a read error. This entry comes from a study of tumor and adjacent non-tumor tissue in lung cancer. CDR3 size: 15 residues. TCRbeta libraries were built with three rounds of nested PCR, modified from ARM-PCR. TCRdb redid the calling of the multiplex PCR reads with MiXCR, one entry per CDR3 protein. Counted here are approximately 82,000 distinct CDR3 sequences, approximately 82% occurring once; the ten biggest clones make up 30% to 50%. No cell sorting was done before RNA was extracted from the tissue. Distant lung tissue was collected more than 3 cm away from the tumor edge.

This chain uses TRBV12-3 or TRBV12-4 with TRBJ2-5; possible D gene TRBD2, 6 bases. The sequenced sample consisted of distant non-tumor lung tissue. The TCR originated in a man in his sixties or seventies with non-small cell lung cancer. The CDR3 region is CASSGLTGMLETQYF. In nucleotides, the CDR3 is TGTGCTAGCAGCGGGCTAACGGGAATGTTGGAGACCCAGTACTTC.